Listed below are T cell receptor beta chains from one sample, sequenced in a study of blood T cells in healthy people across ages. TCRdb re-analysed the 5' RACE reads in MiXCR, keeping a single row per CDR3 protein. This sample carries approximately 1.5 million distinct CDR3 sequences, roughly 43% of them seen once, and the ten largest clones take about 4%. Specimen: blood. The receptors come from a woman under 30 in good health. The CDR3 runs from the conserved cysteine through the conserved F or W. The D gene is left open where the match is weak. The size entry is marked missing in some rows and otherwise reads once, few, many or a size class.

d_gene	v_gene	abundance	j_gene	CDR3aa	CDR3nt
TRBD1	TRBV28	NA	TRBJ2-1	CASSLFAGGSYNEQFF	TGTGCCAGCAGTTTATTTGCAGGGGGCTCCTACAATGAGCAGTTCTTC
NA	TRBV12-3/TRBV12-4	NA	TRBJ1-2	CASTSGTDGYTF	TGTGCCAGCACCTCTGGCACTGATGGCTACACCTTC
TRBD1	TRBV7-2	few	TRBJ2-7	CASSAIGQGYEQYF	TGTGCCAGCAGCGCGATCGGACAGGGCTACGAGCAGTACTTC
NA	TRBV6-5	NA	TRBJ2-7	CASSYTTGLGTYEQYF	TGTGCCAGCAGTTACACAACAGGGTTAGGCACCTACGAGCAGTACTTC
NA	TRBV9	NA	TRBJ2-2	CASSVAPRLHTGELFF	TGTGCCAGCAGCGTGGCCCCGCGGCTGCACACCGGGGAGCTGTTTTTT
NA	TRBV10-3	few	TRBJ1-5	CAISEQGREPQHF	TGTGCCATCAGTGAGCAGGGTAGGGAGCCCCAGCATTTT
NA	TRBV20-1	NA	TRBJ2-2	CSARAGPTGELFF	TGCAGTGCTAGAGCAGGGCCCACCGGGGAGCTGTTTTTT
NA	TRBV14	NA	TRBJ1-6	CASSYTGSESPLHF	TGTGCCAGCAGCTATACAGGGAGTGAGTCACCCCTCCACTTT
NA	TRBV27	NA	TRBJ2-2	CASSRETGELFF	TGTGCCAGCAGTCGGGAGACCGGGGAGCTGTTTTTT
TRBD1	TRBV7-9	NA	TRBJ2-7	CASRTKTGTTYEQYF	TGTGCCAGCAGAACAAAGACAGGGACAACCTACGAGCAGTACTTC
TRBD1	TRBV5-1	once	TRBJ1-1	CASRPRDRGYTEAFF	TGCGCCAGCAGACCTAGGGACAGGGGGTACACTGAAGCTTTCTTT
NA	TRBV7-9	NA	TRBJ1-2	CASSKRTEANYGYTF	TGTGCCAGCAGCAAAAGGACCGAAGCTAACTATGGCTACACCTTC
TRBD1	TRBV25-1	NA	TRBJ1-2	CASIGRGRGYTF	TGTGCCAGCATAGGCAGGGGGCGTGGCTACACCTTC
NA	TRBV24-1	few	TRBJ2-3	CATSDPTLAPDTQYF	TGTGCCACCAGTGATCCGACGCTAGCTCCAGATACGCAGTATTTT
TRBD1	TRBV5-5	NA	TRBJ1-1	CASSFRTGGGKGTEAFF	TGTGCCAGCAGCTTTAGGACAGGGGGCGGGAAGGGAACTGAAGCTTTCTTT
NA	TRBV7-9	NA	TRBJ1-2	CASSPKDRDYGYTF	TGTGCCAGCAGCCCCAAGGACCGCGACTATGGCTACACCTTC
NA	TRBV5-1	few	TRBJ1-1	CASSGGPPNTEAFF	TGCGCCAGCAGCGGGGGCCCCCCGAACACTGAAGCTTTCTTT
TRBD2	TRBV20-1	NA	TRBJ2-7	CSARPVTSGYNEQYF	TGCAGTGCTAGGCCGGTGACTAGCGGCTACAATGAGCAGTACTTC
TRBD1	TRBV20-1	NA	TRBJ1-2	CSAPSRQGDYGYTF	TGCAGTGCTCCCTCCCGACAGGGGGACTATGGCTACACCTTC
NA	TRBV2	few	TRBJ2-7	CASTPKGKSYEQYF	TGTGCCAGCACTCCGAAGGGGAAAAGCTACGAGCAGTACTTC
NA	TRBV10-3	few	TRBJ2-7	CAISQFQAYEQYF	TGTGCCATCAGCCAGTTCCAGGCCTACGAGCAGTACTTC
NA	TRBV7-2	NA	TRBJ2-4	CASSLRVPKNIQYF	TGTGCCAGCAGCCTGAGGGTCCCCAAAAACATTCAGTACTTC
NA	TRBV27	NA	TRBJ1-1	CASSFRDAREAFF	TGTGCCAGCAGTTTCCGGGACGCGCGTGAAGCTTTCTTT
NA	TRBV6-2/TRBV6-3	NA	TRBJ1-2	CASSYSSSGNYGYTF	TGTGCCAGCAGTTACTCGAGTAGTGGGAACTATGGCTACACCTTC
NA	TRBV6-5	few	TRBJ2-7	CASVGDSYEQYF	TGTGCCAGCGTCGGGGACTCCTACGAGCAGTACTTC
NA	TRBV4-3	NA	TRBJ1-1	CASSQGVAFNTEAFF	TGCGCCAGCAGCCAAGGGGTAGCCTTCAACACTGAAGCTTTCTTT
NA	TRBV6-2/TRBV6-3	few	TRBJ2-7	CASGRYYEQYF	TGTGCCAGCGGCAGGTACTACGAGCAGTACTTC
NA	TRBV20-1	NA	TRBJ2-4	CSASAQGLGGQYF	TGCAGTGCTAGCGCGCAGGGGCTCGGCGGGCAGTACTTC
NA	TRBV7-2	NA	TRBJ1-5	CASSHDPGPQHF	TGTGCCAGCAGCCACGACCCGGGGCCCCAGCATTTT
TRBD1	TRBV7-2	NA	TRBJ1-2	CASSAHRGLGYGYTF	TGTGCCAGCAGCGCCCACAGGGGGTTGGGGTATGGCTACACCTTC
TRBD2	TRBV20-1	NA	TRBJ2-1	CSAPTRTSGRADEQFF	TGCAGTGCGCCGACCCGGACTAGCGGGAGGGCGGATGAGCAGTTCTTC
NA	TRBV27	few	TRBJ2-7	CASSFAAPYEQYF	TGTGCCAGCAGTTTCGCTGCTCCCTACGAGCAGTACTTC
TRBD2	TRBV29-1	NA	TRBJ2-1	CSVGPRDYSYNEQFF	TGCAGCGTCGGACCCCGGGACTATTCCTACAATGAGCAGTTCTTC
NA	TRBV19	NA	TRBJ1-2	CASSGSGGSNYGDTF	TGTGCCAGTAGTGGGTCAGGAGGTTCTAACTATGGCGACACCTTC
NA	TRBV5-1	once	TRBJ1-2	CASSLGPTGYTF	TGCGCCAGCAGCTTGGGGCCAACTGGCTACACCTTC